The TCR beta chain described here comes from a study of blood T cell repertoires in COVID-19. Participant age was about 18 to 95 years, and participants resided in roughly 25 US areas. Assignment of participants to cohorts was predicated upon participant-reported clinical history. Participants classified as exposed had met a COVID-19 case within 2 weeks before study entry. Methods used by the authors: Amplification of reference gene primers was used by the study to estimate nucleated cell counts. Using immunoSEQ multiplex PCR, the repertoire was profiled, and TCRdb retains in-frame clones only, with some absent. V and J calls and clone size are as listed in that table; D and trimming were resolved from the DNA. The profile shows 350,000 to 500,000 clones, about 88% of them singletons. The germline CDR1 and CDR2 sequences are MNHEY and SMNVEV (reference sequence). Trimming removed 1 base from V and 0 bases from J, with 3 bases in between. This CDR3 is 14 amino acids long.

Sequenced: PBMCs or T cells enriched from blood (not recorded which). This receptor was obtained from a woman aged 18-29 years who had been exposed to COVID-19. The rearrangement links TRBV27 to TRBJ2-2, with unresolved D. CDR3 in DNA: TGTGCCAGCAGTTTATTAACGAACACCGGGGAGCTGTTTTTT. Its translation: CASSLLTNTGELFF.